Each of the 27 T cell receptor beta chains below was sequenced from the same sample in a study of blood T cell repertoires in COVID-19. The assay was immunoSEQ multiplex PCR, and TCRdb's table has in-frame clones only and misses some. Altogether roughly 290,000 clones are present, approximately 85% being singletons, with the ten largest covering 2.2%. Sample: PBMCs or T cells enriched from blood (not recorded which). Every receptor here comes from a man aged 30-40 years who had recovered from COVID-19.

Details on this clone: Other nucleotide sequences in the sample specify the same CDR3. This chain links TRBV29-1 with TRBJ1-2; possibly TRBD1 for D (6 bases). CDR1 and CDR2 from the germline V gene are SQVTM and ANQGSEA. CDR3 size: 11 residues. V was clipped by 6 bases and J by 6 bases, with 11 bases between them. The CDR3 spells CSVAQGHGYTF. CDR3 bases: TGCAGCGTGGCTCAGGGGCATGGCTACACCTTC.

The count of this clone is one. This chain joins TRBV2 and TRBJ1-6, with 9 nucleotides matching TRBD1. Germline V gives CDR1 SNHLY, CDR2 FYNNEI. Germline trimming cut 4 bases from V and 7 bases from J; bases unmatched to any gene: 5. The CDR3 runs to 15 residues. As DNA, the CDR3 is TGTGCCAGCAGTGTACAGGGGGCAGAGAATTCACCCCTCCACTTT. Translated, it gives CASSVQGAENSPLHF. Drawing the rest from reference TRBV2 and TRBJ1-6, the complete variable domain is EPEVTQTPSHQVTQMGQEVILRCVPISNHLYFYWYRQILGQKVEFLVSFYNNEISEKSEIFDDQFSVERPDGSNFTLKIRSTKLEDSAMYFCASSVQGAENSPLHFGNGTRLTVT.

The J gene is TRBJ2-3, the V gene TRBV7-8, with 12 bases fitting TRBD2. The CDR3 totals 18 residues. J gave up 4 bases and V 6 bases, and 14 bases lay outside the gene matches. Germline V CDR1 and CDR2: SGHVS, FQNEAQ. The CDR3 coding sequence is TGTGCCAGCAGTGGACTAGCGGGGCGGCGGGGAGGACCAGATACGCAGTATTTT. This sequence encodes CASSGLAGRRGGPDTQYF. Drawing the rest from reference TRBV7-8 and TRBJ2-3, the complete variable domain is GAGVSQSPRYKVAKRGQDVALRCDPISGHVSLFWYQQALGQGPEFLTYFQNEAQLDKSGLPSDRFFAERPEGSVSTLKIQRTQQEDSAVYLCASSGLAGRRGGPDTQYFGPGTRLTVL.

This clone was seen only a few times. A read error may explain this, as a much larger clone is one base away. The chain carries TRBV7-3 and TRBJ2-7; 11 bases line up with TRBD1. CDR1 SGHTA and CDR2 FQGTGA come from the germline V gene. The CDR3 is made up of 13 amino acids. V shed 5 bases, J shed 6 bases, and the junction held 3 bases outside the gene matches. The CDR3 nucleotides are TGTGCCAGCAGCCGGGACAGGGGGAGCGAGCAGTACTTC. Protein product: CASSRDRGSEQYF.

The chain recombines TRBV9 with TRBJ2-1, with a possible D match to TRBD1 (7 bases). Trimming removed 4 bases at V and 9 bases at J, with 20 bases between. The CDR3 contains 15 residues. Germline V gene data show CDR1 as SGDLS and CDR2 as YYNGEE. DNA for the CDR3: TGTGCCAGCAGCCCAGGCGGGACAGTCTCAGGTGAGCAGTTCTTC. Its protein is CASSPGGTVSGEQFF.

The chain links TRBV2 to TRBJ1-4, with a tentative D call TRBD1 (6 bases). The CDR3 has 13 residues. Germline V gene data show CDR1 as SNHLY and CDR2 as FYNNEI. V was trimmed by 6 bases and J by 7 bases, leaving 12 bases between them. The CDR3 sequence: CASRTAGVEKLFF. CDR3 sequence (DNA): TGTGCCAGCAGGACGGCAGGGGTTGAAAAACTGTTTTTT. Together with reference TRBV2 and TRBJ1-4, the CDR3 gives the full variable domain: EPEVTQTPSHQVTQMGQEVILRCVPISNHLYFYWYRQILGQKVEFLVSFYNNEISEKSEIFDDQFSVERPDGSNFTLKIRSTKLEDSAMYFCASRTAGVEKLFFGSGTQLSVL.

The rearrangement joins TRBV27 to TRBJ2-1, with a weak D call TRBD1 (6 bases). The CDR3 extends over 17 amino acids. The germline gives CDR1 MNHEY, CDR2 SMNVEV (reference sequence). Trimming took off 5 bases at V and 4 bases at J, with 21 bases between the two ends. The chain's CDR3 is CASSTGTPLLSYNEQFF. In nucleotides, the CDR3 is TGTGCCAGCAGTACCGGGACACCGCTTTTATCATACAATGAGCAGTTCTTC.

J is TRBJ1-1 and V is TRBV3-1 (or the pseudogene TRBV3-2), with D possibly TRBD1 on 5 matching bases. The CDR3 runs to 13 residues. Germline V CDR1 and CDR2: LGHDT, YNNKEL (reference sequence). V lost 4 bases to trimming and J lost 4 bases, with 10 bases between them. The CDR3 loop reads CASSRTGSTEAFF. Here the CDR3 DNA reads TGTGCCAGCAGCCGTACAGGAAGCACTGAAGCTTTCTTT.

The V gene is TRBV6-5, the J gene TRBJ2-6; D perhaps matches TRBD2 (6 bases). CDR3 size: 15 residues. Trimming left V 7 bases short and J 0 bases short, with 10 bases between. CDR1 MNHEY and CDR2 SVGAGI come from the germline V gene. The CDR3 coding sequence is TGTGCCAGCAACGCGGGAACCTCTGGGGCCAACGTCCTGACTTTC. It yields the protein CASNAGTSGANVLTF.

J is TRBJ1-2 and V is TRBV7-9; 7 nucleotides align to TRBD1. With 3 bases clipped from V and 2 bases from J, the junction kept 6 bases outside the gene matches. Germline CDR1 is SEHNR and CDR2 is FQNEAQ (reference sequence). CDR3 length equals 15 residues. In DNA, the CDR3 is TGTGCCAGCAGCTTCGGCCCGGGACAGAACTATGGCTACACCTTC. Its translation is CASSFGPGQNYGYTF.

The J gene is TRBJ2-5, the V gene TRBV3-1 (or the pseudogene TRBV3-2), with a tentative D call TRBD2 (6 bases). The CDR3 totals 13 residues. CDR1 is LGHDT and CDR2 is YNNKEL in the germline V gene (reference sequence). V shed 8 bases and J shed 5 bases, with 15 bases lying between them. CDR3 amino acids: CASGASERETQYF. The CDR3 nucleotides read TGTGCCAGCGGGGCTAGCGAGAGGGAGACCCAGTACTTC.

The V gene is TRBV3-1 (or the pseudogene TRBV3-2), the J gene TRBJ1-1; possibly TRBD1 for D (6 bases). CDR1 is LGHDT and CDR2 is YNNKEL in the germline V gene (reference sequence). V was trimmed by 3 bases and J by 3 bases, leaving 11 bases between them. This CDR3 spans 14 amino acids. The CDR3 sequence: CASSQRGMDTEAFF. As DNA, the CDR3 is TGTGCCAGCAGCCAGAGGGGGATGGACACTGAAGCTTTCTTT.

This clone was seen only once. The chain joins TRBV18 to TRBJ2-3, with 11 bases fitting TRBD2. After removal of 2 bases from V and 4 bases from J, the junction contained 2 bases not matched to a gene. The germline V gene has CDR1 KGHSH and CDR2 LQKENI. The CDR3 consists of 15 residues. The CDR3 is CASSPISGGADTQYF. In DNA form, the CDR3 reads TGTGCCAGCTCACCAATTAGCGGGGGGGCAGATACGCAGTATTTT.

The J gene is TRBJ1-2, the V gene TRBV6-5; D is perhaps TRBD1 (6 bases). V gave up 6 bases and J gave up 6 bases, with 17 bases separating them. This CDR3 comprises 14 residues. Germline assignment: CDR1 MNHEY and CDR2 SVGAGI. The CDR3 coding sequence is TGTGCCAGCAGGACAACAGGGTTGCGGGATGGCTACACCTTC. Translation gives CASRTTGLRDGYTF.

This clone appeared a single time. The chain couples TRBV2 to TRBJ1-6, with D hard to call. The CDR3 contains 14 residues. The germline V gene encodes CDR1 SNHLY and CDR2 FYNNEI. V shed 7 bases and J shed 8 bases, with 15 bases lying between them. CDR3 sequence: CASNAYGRHSPLHF. DNA for the CDR3: TGTGCCAGCAACGCCTACGGCAGGCATTCACCCCTCCACTTT.

V usage is TRBV5-1 and J usage is TRBJ2-1; possible D gene TRBD2, 5 bases. Trimming took 4 bases from V and 10 from J, leaving 18 bases between them. Germline lookup yields CDR1 SGHRS and CDR2 YFSETQ. The length of the CDR3 is 14 residues. CDR3 residues: CASSPDYRGSEQFF. The CDR3 region has the DNA TGCGCCAGCAGCCCTGACTACCGCGGTAGCGAGCAGTTCTTC.

The V call is TRBV11-1, the J call TRBJ1-1, with 7 bases matching TRBD1. Germline CDR1 is SGHAT and CDR2 is FQDESV (reference sequence). CDR3 length equals 15 residues. V gave up 3 bases and J gave up 1 base; unmatched junction bases: 5. CDR3 sequence reads: CASSLSGTANTEAFF. Here the CDR3 DNA reads TGTGCCAGCAGCTTGAGTGGGACAGCGAACACTGAAGCTTTCTTT.

On this clone itself: Additional DNA sequences in this sample encode the identical CDR3. V and J are TRBV5-6 and TRBJ2-7; TRBD1 matches at 9 bases. The J segment lost 3 bases and the V segment lost 0 bases, leaving 1 base of the junction unmatched. CDR3 size: 14 residues. Germline CDR1 is SGHDT and CDR2 is YYEEEE. CDR3: CASSLGQGGYEQYF. The DNA for the CDR3 is TGTGCCAGCAGCTTGGGACAGGGGGGCTACGAGCAGTACTTC.

The V call is TRBV5-1, the J call TRBJ2-3; no definite D call. Germline loops: CDR1 SGHRS, CDR2 YFSETQ. Trimming left V 7 bases short and J 2 bases short, with 17 bases between. The CDR3 sequence is 15 residues long. The CDR3 DNA is TGCGCCAGCCATACGGGTTCGTCCAACACAGATACGCAGTATTTT. Its protein is CASHTGSSNTDTQYF.

This chain uses TRBV3-1 (or the pseudogene TRBV3-2) with TRBJ2-1, with D tentatively TRBD2 (5 bases). There are 17 residues in the CDR3. The germline V and J ends were trimmed by 0 bases and 0 bases, with 12 bases remaining between them. Looked up from germline, CDR1 is LGHDT and CDR2 is YNNKEL (reference sequence). CDR3 DNA sequence: TGTGCCAGCAGCCAAGATATTTGGGAGAGCTCCTACAATGAGCAGTTCTTC. Protein sequence: CASSQDIWESSYNEQFF.

V usage is TRBV7-2 and J usage is TRBJ1-4, with D maybe TRBD1 (6 bases). The germline V gene has CDR1 SGHTA and CDR2 FQGNSA. The CDR3 runs 15 residues. V was cut by 5 bases and J by 0 bases, with 10 bases left in between. CDR3 in amino acids: CASSRTASTNEKLFF. The CDR3 region has the DNA TGTGCCAGCAGCAGGACAGCGTCAACTAATGAAAAACTGTTTTTT.

The rearrangement joins TRBV18 to TRBJ1-5; D not certain. This CDR3 is built from 15 residues. Germline V CDR1 and CDR2: KGHSH, LQKENI. The V and J ends lost 3 bases and 5 bases respectively, with 14 bases between them. The CDR3 DNA sequence: TGTGCCAGCTCACCGGTCGAGGGTTCTGATCAGCCCCAGCATTTT. Translated: CASSPVEGSDQPQHF. The variable domain in full, completed from reference TRBV18 and TRBJ1-5, reads NAGVMQNPRHLVRRRGQEARLRCSPMKGHSHVYWYRQLPEEGLKFMVYLQKENIIDESGMPKERFSAEFPKEGPSILRIQQVVRGDSAAYFCASSPVEGSDQPQHFGDGTRLSIL.

The chain uses TRBV5-6 and TRBJ2-7; weak D call: TRBD1 (5 bases). V was trimmed by 6 bases and J by 6 bases, leaving 16 bases between them. This CDR3 contains 13 residues. Germline values: CDR1 SGHDT, CDR2 YYEEEE. The CDR3 loop is CASTRQGISEQYF. The CDR3 nucleotides read TGTGCCAGCACTCGGCAGGGAATTTCCGAGCAGTACTTC.

The chain uses TRBV30 and TRBJ1-5; D possibly corresponds to TRBD1 (6 bases). Deletions cut 3 bases from V and 6 bases from J, with 12 bases between. CDR1 is GTSNPN, CDR2 SVGIG, per germline (reference sequence). This CDR3 contains 13 residues. This CDR3 reads CAWRGQGFQPQHF. In nucleotides, the CDR3 is TGTGCCTGGAGAGGTCAGGGGTTTCAGCCCCAGCATTTT.

The chain has TRBV4-3 and TRBJ2-5; 13 nucleotides align to TRBD2. Germline-derived CDR1 and CDR2 are LGHNA and YSLEER. The V segment lost 1 base and the J segment 14 bases; nucleotides outside the gene matches: 4. This CDR3 has 13 amino acids. The CDR3 is CASSQGLAGGLYF. The CDR3 region has the DNA TGCGCCAGCAGCCAAGGACTAGCGGGGGGCCTTTACTTC.

This clone was counted a few times. V gene TRBV4-2 combines with J gene TRBJ2-2; D is unresolved. The germline V gene encodes CDR1 LGHNA and CDR2 YNFKEQ. The CDR3 extends over 15 amino acids. With 1 base removed from V and 0 bases from J, the gap between germline ends came to 6 bases. Written as DNA, the CDR3 is TGTGCCAGCAGCCAAGCCCCTACGAACACCGGGGAGCTGTTTTTT. Amino acid sequence: CASSQAPTNTGELFF.

The chain couples TRBV5-1 to TRBJ2-5; unclear D gene. The V end was cut by 7 bases, the J end by 4 bases, with 23 bases between. The CDR3 is 16 amino acids. Per the germline V gene, CDR1 is SGHRS and CDR2 is YFSETQ. The CDR3 nucleotides read TGCGCCAGCTCCTTTGGGCCCTTCCTTCTTGGAGAGACCCAGTACTTC. Translation gives CASSFGPFLLGETQYF.